Presented here are 2 T cell receptor beta chains from one specimen sequenced in a study of blood T cell repertoires in COVID-19. Produced via immunoSEQ multiplex PCR; TCRdb's table is partial and in-frame only. The profile covers about 35,000 clones, with approximately 89% appearing a single time and 44% taken by the ten largest. The material sequenced was peripheral blood. These receptor sequences come from a human donor in a cohort sampled during active COVID-19.

The rearrangement links TRBV4-2 to TRBJ2-7; TRBD1 aligns across 9 bases. This CDR3 comprises 15 residues. The V gene end was trimmed by 4 bases and the J gene end by 0 bases; junction bases not matched to a gene: 4. Germline CDR1 is LGHNA and CDR2 is YNFKEQ. The chain's CDR3 is CASSRGQGSSYEQYF. The CDR3 coding sequence is TGTGCCAGCAGCCGCGGACAGGGGAGCTCCTACGAGCAGTACTTC.

V usage is TRBV5-1 and J usage is TRBJ1-2; 7 bases map to TRBD1. Trimming at V came to 2 bases and at J to 4 bases, leaving 14 bases not matched to a gene. This CDR3 is built from 17 residues. Per germline, CDR1 SGHRS and CDR2 YFSETQ. CDR3 in amino acids: CASSFGGVRGRSYGYTF. CDR3 in DNA: TGCGCCAGCAGCTTTGGGGGAGTAAGGGGGCGAAGCTATGGCTACACCTTC. The full variable domain, with the rest looked up from reference TRBV5-1 and TRBJ1-2, is KAGVTQTPRYLIKTRGQQVTLSCSPISGHRSVSWYQQTPGQGLQFLFEYFSETQRNKGNFPGRFSGRQFSNSRSEMNVSTLELGDSALYLCASSFGGVRGRSYGYTFGSGTRLTVV.